The rows below give T cell receptor beta chains drawn from one sample of a study of shared clonotypes between healthy human individuals. The protocol was immunoSEQ multiplex PCR, while the TCRdb copy is restricted to in-frame clones and leaves out a portion. Among around 450,000 clones, more than 75% were seen once, and the ten largest hold 13%. Sequencing input: PBMCs. Source of these receptors: a woman aged 40-49 years in good health. Some clones in this sample may be carry-over from other donors' samples. CDR3s include the opening cysteine and the closing phenylalanine or tryptophan. A D gene is named only where the DNA matches it firmly. Clone size is stated in some rows and not others, as once, few, many or a class when expanded.

v_gene: TRBV5-4
d_gene: .
j_gene: TRBJ1-1
abundance: .
CDR3nt: TGTGCCAGCAGCTTGGGACAGCCGAACACTGAAGCTTTCTTT
CDR3aa: CASSLGQPNTEAFF

v_gene: TRBV27
d_gene: .
j_gene: TRBJ1-1
abundance: .
CDR3nt: TGTGCCACCCGACCCTTCTCCGAGAACACTGAAGCTTTCTTT
CDR3aa: CATRPFSENTEAFF

v_gene: TRBV5-1
d_gene: TRBD1
j_gene: TRBJ1-2
abundance: few
CDR3nt: TGCGCCAGCAGCTGGGAGGGACAGGGGATCCATGGCTACACCTTC
CDR3aa: CASSWEGQGIHGYTF

v_gene: TRBV14
d_gene: TRBD2
j_gene: TRBJ2-7
abundance: .
CDR3nt: TGTGCCAGCAGCCCCGGGACTAGCGCCCTTTACTACGAGCAGTACTTC
CDR3aa: CASSPGTSALYYEQYF

v_gene: TRBV6-1
d_gene: .
j_gene: TRBJ1-4
abundance: .
CDR3nt: TGTGCCAGCAGTGAAGCTTGGAGTAATGAAAAACTGTTTTTT
CDR3aa: CASSEAWSNEKLFF

v_gene: TRBV29-1
d_gene: .
j_gene: TRBJ2-2
abundance: once
CDR3nt: TGCAGCGTTGGGCTAGTGGGGGCCGGGGAGCTGTTTTTT
CDR3aa: CSVGLVGAGELFF

v_gene: TRBV19
d_gene: TRBD1
j_gene: TRBJ2-7
abundance: .
CDR3nt: TGTGCCAGTAGACGGACAGGGGAGACCTACGAGCAGTACTTC
CDR3aa: CASRRTGETYEQYF

v_gene: TRBV2
d_gene: TRBD2
j_gene: TRBJ2-1
abundance: once
CDR3nt: TGTGCCAGCACTCGAACGGAGCGGGAGGGCTACAATGAGCAGTTCTTC
CDR3aa: CASTRTEREGYNEQFF

v_gene: TRBV9
d_gene: .
j_gene: TRBJ1-2
abundance: .
CDR3nt: TGTGCCAGCAGCCTAGAGGGGAGTAGTGGCTACACCTTC
CDR3aa: CASSLEGSSGYTF

v_gene: TRBV28
d_gene: TRBD2
j_gene: TRBJ2-1
abundance: .
CDR3nt: TGTGCCAGCAGTTTAAACCCTAGCGGGAGCTTGGATGAGCAGTTCTTC
CDR3aa: CASSLNPSGSLDEQFF

v_gene: TRBV7-6
d_gene: .
j_gene: TRBJ2-1
abundance: .
CDR3nt: TGTGCCAGCACCCAAGGGGGACTACCCCCAGGTGAGCAGTTCTTC
CDR3aa: CASTQGGLPPGEQFF

v_gene: TRBV15
d_gene: .
j_gene: TRBJ1-2
abundance: .
CDR3nt: TGTGCCACCAGCATACCCGGGACAACCTCTAACTATGGCTACACCTTC
CDR3aa: CATSIPGTTSNYGYTF

v_gene: TRBV7-9
d_gene: .
j_gene: TRBJ1-1
abundance: once
CDR3nt: TGTGCCAGCAGTTTTAACCAGGGAGACACGGAAGCTTTCTTT
CDR3aa: CASSFNQGDTEAFF

v_gene: TRBV2
d_gene: TRBD1
j_gene: TRBJ1-4
abundance: .
CDR3nt: TGTGCCAGCAGCGCTGACAGGGGCTCTAATGAAAAACTGTTTTTT
CDR3aa: CASSADRGSNEKLFF

v_gene: TRBV7-9
d_gene: .
j_gene: TRBJ2-5
abundance: .
CDR3nt: TGTGCCAGCAGCCTAGGAGGGGGTACTAGCGACCAAGAGACCCAGTACTTC
CDR3aa: CASSLGGGTSDQETQYF

v_gene: TRBV12-2
d_gene: .
j_gene: TRBJ2-1
abundance: .
CDR3nt: TGCCCGGCGGTATACAATGAGCAGTTCTTC
CDR3aa: CPAVYNEQFF

v_gene: TRBV16
d_gene: .
j_gene: TRBJ1-3
abundance: .
CDR3nt: TGTGCCAGCAGTCGCGGTGGAAACACCATATATTTT
CDR3aa: CASSRGGNTIYF

v_gene: TRBV5-4
d_gene: .
j_gene: TRBJ2-6
abundance: once
CDR3nt: TGTGCCAGCAGCTGGCTGTCTGGCTCTGGGGCCAACGTCCTGACTTTC
CDR3aa: CASSWLSGSGANVLTF

v_gene: TRBV7-9
d_gene: .
j_gene: TRBJ2-2
abundance: .
CDR3nt: TGTGCCAGCAGCCCGACGTCTTGGGAGCTGTTTTTT
CDR3aa: CASSPTSWELFF

v_gene: TRBV6-4
d_gene: TRBD2
j_gene: TRBJ2-3
abundance: .
CDR3nt: TGTGCCAGCAGTGACTCCCTTCGGCGGGAGGTTCCGCAGTATTTT
CDR3aa: CASSDSLRREVPQYF

v_gene: TRBV11-3
d_gene: .
j_gene: TRBJ2-3
abundance: .
CDR3nt: TGTGCCAGCAGCGCCCCGGGAGAAGATACGCAGTATTTT
CDR3aa: CASSAPGEDTQYF

v_gene: TRBV15
d_gene: .
j_gene: TRBJ2-5
abundance: .
CDR3nt: TGTGCCACCAGCAGACTCGCGGGGGCGCGGGAGACCCAGTACTTC
CDR3aa: CATSRLAGARETQYF

v_gene: TRBV5-8
d_gene: .
j_gene: TRBJ1-4
abundance: .
CDR3nt: TGTGCCAGCAGCTTTGGGTTAGCTAATGAAAAACTGTTTTTT
CDR3aa: CASSFGLANEKLFF

v_gene: TRBV6-1
d_gene: .
j_gene: TRBJ2-5
abundance: .
CDR3nt: TGTGCCAGCACTACCTTAACCTGGAGGGAGACCCAGTACTTC
CDR3aa: CASTTLTWRETQYF

v_gene: TRBV20-1
d_gene: .
j_gene: TRBJ1-2
abundance: .
CDR3nt: TGCAGTGCTACCGGCTACACCTTC
CDR3aa: CSATGYTF

v_gene: TRBV10-3
d_gene: .
j_gene: TRBJ1-2
abundance: .
CDR3nt: TGTGCCACGCGGGAAGGTGACTATGGCTACACCTTC
CDR3aa: CATREGDYGYTF

v_gene: TRBV12-5
d_gene: .
j_gene: TRBJ2-1
abundance: .
CDR3nt: TGTGCTAGTGGTCTGAGAGACAATGAGCAGTTCTTC
CDR3aa: CASGLRDNEQFF

v_gene: TRBV19
d_gene: .
j_gene: TRBJ1-2
abundance: .
CDR3nt: TGTGCCAGTAGTTCACCGACAGAGCGCTATGGCTACACCTTC
CDR3aa: CASSSPTERYGYTF

v_gene: TRBV20-1
d_gene: .
j_gene: TRBJ2-1
abundance: once
CDR3nt: TGCAGTGCGCGAACGCGGGGTAGGCAGTTCTTC
CDR3aa: CSARTRGRQFF

v_gene: TRBV4-3
d_gene: .
j_gene: TRBJ2-6
abundance: many
CDR3nt: TGCGCCAGCAGCCAAGTTAAGTCTATAGCGGCCTCTGGGGCCAACGTCCTGACTTTC
CDR3aa: CASSQVKSIAASGANVLTF

v_gene: TRBV15
d_gene: .
j_gene: TRBJ1-5
abundance: .
CDR3nt: TGTGCCACCAGCAGAGGTGGGGATACGAGCAATCAGCCCCAGCATTTT
CDR3aa: CATSRGGDTSNQPQHF

v_gene: TRBV19
d_gene: .
j_gene: TRBJ1-1
abundance: .
CDR3nt: TGTGCCAGTAGTCCGCCCATATCCGGGGACACTGAAGCTTTCTTT
CDR3aa: CASSPPISGDTEAFF

v_gene: TRBV5-1
d_gene: .
j_gene: TRBJ1-5
abundance: few
CDR3nt: TGCGCCAGCAGCTTGGTACAGAGTAGCAATCAGCCCCAGCATTTT
CDR3aa: CASSLVQSSNQPQHF

v_gene: TRBV29-1
d_gene: .
j_gene: TRBJ1-3
abundance: .
CDR3nt: TGCAGCGTTGCTCTATTTGACGGCGGGACCTCTGGAAACACCATATATTTT
CDR3aa: CSVALFDGGTSGNTIYF

v_gene: TRBV4-3
d_gene: .
j_gene: TRBJ1-4
abundance: .
CDR3nt: TGCGCCAGCAGCCAAGGGCGGAGTTATAATGAAAAACTGTTTTTT
CDR3aa: CASSQGRSYNEKLFF

v_gene: TRBV11-3
d_gene: .
j_gene: TRBJ2-1
abundance: .
CDR3nt: TGTGCCAGCAGCTTAGTTGTAGGGGCTGAGCAGTTCTTC
CDR3aa: CASSLVVGAEQFF

v_gene: TRBV9
d_gene: .
j_gene: TRBJ2-5
abundance: .
CDR3nt: TGTGCCAGCAGCGTAGGCGTCAGCTGGGAGACCCAGTACTTC
CDR3aa: CASSVGVSWETQYF

v_gene: TRBV28
d_gene: TRBD1
j_gene: TRBJ1-3
abundance: .
CDR3nt: TGTGCCAGCAGTTTCCCTCCCAGGGGGACCATATATTTT
CDR3aa: CASSFPPRGTIYF

v_gene: TRBV6-1
d_gene: .
j_gene: TRBJ2-3
abundance: .
CDR3nt: TGTGCCAGCAGTGTCGAGAGGGCCAGAACAGATACGCAGTATTTT
CDR3aa: CASSVERARTDTQYF

v_gene: TRBV11-3
d_gene: TRBD1
j_gene: TRBJ2-1
abundance: .
CDR3nt: TGTGCCAGCAGCTTAGGGGCGGACAGGAAAAATGAGCAGTTCTTC
CDR3aa: CASSLGADRKNEQFF

v_gene: TRBV2
d_gene: .
j_gene: TRBJ2-4
abundance: .
CDR3nt: TGTGCCAGCAATGACCCCGGTGCCAAAAACATTCAGTACTTC
CDR3aa: CASNDPGAKNIQYF

v_gene: TRBV5-4
d_gene: TRBD2
j_gene: TRBJ2-2
abundance: many
CDR3nt: TGTGCCAGCAGCTTGGCTAGCGGGAACACCGGGGAGCTGTTTTTT
CDR3aa: CASSLASGNTGELFF